The sample holds a few counts of the clone carrying this T cell receptor (beta chain). This sample stems from a study of CD8+CD57+ T cells in acquired aplastic anemia. J lost 4 bases, V lost 6 bases, and 7 bases had no gene match. There are 14 residues in the CDR3. CDR1 is MNHEY and CDR2 is SVGEGT in the germline V gene. Genomic DNA, serving as template, underwent TCR beta VDJ and CDR3 profiling. Each CDR3 protein is one row after TCRdb ran MiXCR on the reads. The data show approximately 180,000 distinct CDR3 sequences, around 48% seen once. Previously, flow cytometry had revealed CD8+CD57+ cell expansion in the patients chosen for sequencing. None of the patients had been given any therapy when their blood was sampled.

The sample comprised sorted CD4+, CD8+, or CD8+CD57+ T cells (not recorded which) from PBMCs. The TCR originated in a human donor with aplastic anemia. The V call is TRBV6-2 or TRBV6-3, the J call TRBJ1-1, with TRBD1 identical over 8 bases. CDR3: CASRNRGGLTEAFF. In nucleotides, the CDR3 is TGTGCCAGCAGGAACAGGGGGGGCCTCACTGAAGCTTTCTTT.